A selection of T cell receptor beta chains follows, all from one sample in a study of cytomegalovirus exposure and HLA in healthy donors. Data came from immunoSEQ multiplex PCR; TCRdb stores just in-frame clones and leaves some out. The repertoire includes 150,000 to 200,000 clones, approximately 86% of them detected once, and 1.5% to 2% sits in the top ten. The specimen was PBMCs. These receptor sequences come from a woman under 30 in good health and CMV-seronegative. Each CDR3 is given with its conserved first and last residue. The order of the fields is clone size, V gene, J gene, D gene, CDR3 DNA, CDR3 protein. A D gene is named only where the DNA matches it firmly. The listing skips clone size in some rows; elsewhere it reads once, few, many or a size class.

clone size: -
V gene: TRBV20-1
J gene: TRBJ1-2
D gene: -
CDR3 DNA: TGCAGTGCTGAGAACTATGGCTACACCTTC
CDR3 protein: CSAENYGYTF

clone size: -
V gene: TRBV14
J gene: TRBJ1-1
D gene: -
CDR3 DNA: TGTGCCAGCAGCCAAGATAAGGTCCTGATGGAGACTGAAGCTTTCTTT
CDR3 protein: CASSQDKVLMETEAFF

clone size: few
V gene: TRBV7-2
J gene: TRBJ2-7
D gene: -
CDR3 DNA: TGTGCCAGCAGCTTAGCCCCGGGGGTCTACGAGCAGTACTTC
CDR3 protein: CASSLAPGVYEQYF

clone size: -
V gene: TRBV28
J gene: TRBJ2-2
D gene: TRBD1
CDR3 DNA: TGTGCCAGCAGTTTATTTTGGGGGGTGGTGGGGACAGGGCGCACCGGGGAGCTGTTTTTT
CDR3 protein: CASSLFWGVVGTGRTGELFF

clone size: -
V gene: TRBV5-4
J gene: TRBJ2-2
D gene: TRBD2
CDR3 DNA: TGTGCCAGCAGCTTGGGTCCGGAAGCGGGAGGCCATAGGACCGGGGAGCTGTTTTTT
CDR3 protein: CASSLGPEAGGHRTGELFF

clone size: -
V gene: TRBV2
J gene: TRBJ1-2
D gene: -
CDR3 DNA: TGTGCCAGCCGGACAGAAACTAACTATGGCTACACCTTC
CDR3 protein: CASRTETNYGYTF

clone size: many
V gene: TRBV5-5
J gene: TRBJ2-5
D gene: -
CDR3 DNA: TGTGCCAGCAGCTTCTGGACACGCCAAGAGACCCAGTACTTC
CDR3 protein: CASSFWTRQETQYF

clone size: -
V gene: TRBV19
J gene: TRBJ2-7
D gene: -
CDR3 DNA: TGTGCCAGTAGTAGTGTTTCGGGAGACGAGCAGTACTTC
CDR3 protein: CASSSVSGDEQYF

clone size: once
V gene: TRBV19
J gene: TRBJ2-1
D gene: TRBD2
CDR3 DNA: TGTGCCAGTAGCGAATATGGACTAGCGGGGGGGCGCGCCTACAATGAGCAGTTCTTC
CDR3 protein: CASSEYGLAGGRAYNEQFF

clone size: -
V gene: TRBV18
J gene: TRBJ1-2
D gene: TRBD1
CDR3 DNA: TGTGCCAGCTCACCACAGGACAGGATGAACTATGGCTACACCTTC
CDR3 protein: CASSPQDRMNYGYTF

clone size: -
V gene: TRBV4-1
J gene: TRBJ1-1
D gene: TRBD1
CDR3 DNA: TGCGCCAGCAGCCAAGGACAGGGCCCCTACATGAACACTGAAGCTTTCTTT
CDR3 protein: CASSQGQGPYMNTEAFF

clone size: once
V gene: TRBV2
J gene: TRBJ1-3
D gene: -
CDR3 DNA: TGTGCCACGTATGGCAACTCTGGAAACACCATATATTTT
CDR3 protein: CATYGNSGNTIYF

clone size: -
V gene: TRBV7-9
J gene: TRBJ2-5
D gene: TRBD2
CDR3 DNA: TGTGCCAGCAGCTCGGGACTAGCGGGGGAAGAGACCCAGTACTTC
CDR3 protein: CASSSGLAGEETQYF

clone size: -
V gene: TRBV7-9
J gene: TRBJ2-5
D gene: TRBD2
CDR3 DNA: TGTGCCAGCAGCCATCGGGGGGGCAAAGAGACCCAGTACTTC
CDR3 protein: CASSHRGGKETQYF

clone size: -
V gene: TRBV30
J gene: TRBJ2-5
D gene: TRBD1
CDR3 DNA: TGTGCCTGGGAGCGACAGGGGGCAGAGACCCAGTACTTC
CDR3 protein: CAWERQGAETQYF

clone size: -
V gene: TRBV7-9
J gene: TRBJ2-5
D gene: TRBD2
CDR3 DNA: TGTGCCAGCAGCTCGAGCGGGAGGGGCCTGGAGACCCAGTACTTC
CDR3 protein: CASSSSGRGLETQYF

clone size: few
V gene: TRBV4-1
J gene: TRBJ2-1
D gene: TRBD2
CDR3 DNA: TGCGCCAGCAGGATAGCGGGAGGGAGTGAGCAGTTCTTC
CDR3 protein: CASRIAGGSEQFF

clone size: -
V gene: TRBV6-1
J gene: TRBJ2-2
D gene: TRBD2
CDR3 DNA: TGTGCCAGCAGTGCGTCTAGCGGGGGGGCCGGGGAGCTGTTTTTT
CDR3 protein: CASSASSGGAGELFF

clone size: -
V gene: TRBV30
J gene: TRBJ1-5
D gene: TRBD1
CDR3 DNA: TGTGCCTGGAGTTTGGGGGACAGGCAGTATCAGCCCCAGCATTTT
CDR3 protein: CAWSLGDRQYQPQHF

clone size: -
V gene: TRBV27
J gene: TRBJ1-2
D gene: TRBD1
CDR3 DNA: TGTGCCAGCAGTTCCCGACAGGGGCAAGGCTACACCTTC
CDR3 protein: CASSSRQGQGYTF

clone size: few
V gene: TRBV6-5
J gene: TRBJ1-6
D gene: TRBD1
CDR3 DNA: TGTGCCAGCAGTTACTCGCAGGGGGCCTATAATTCACCCCTCCACTTT
CDR3 protein: CASSYSQGAYNSPLHF

clone size: -
V gene: TRBV4-2
J gene: TRBJ2-5
D gene: -
CDR3 DNA: TGTGCCAGCAGCCAAGATCCCGGGGAGACCCAGTACTTC
CDR3 protein: CASSQDPGETQYF

clone size: -
V gene: TRBV10-3
J gene: TRBJ2-7
D gene: TRBD2
CDR3 DNA: TGTGCCATCAGTGCGACTAGCGGGCGTCTCTACGAGCAGTACTTC
CDR3 protein: CAISATSGRLYEQYF

clone size: -
V gene: TRBV13
J gene: TRBJ2-5
D gene: TRBD2
CDR3 DNA: TGTGCCAGCAGCTTTGGCGGGAGGGCCGGGGAAGAGACCCAGTACTTC
CDR3 protein: CASSFGGRAGEETQYF

clone size: -
V gene: TRBV25-1
J gene: TRBJ1-5
D gene: -
CDR3 DNA: TGTGCCAGCAGTGGACAGGGCAATCAGCCCCAGCATTTT
CDR3 protein: CASSGQGNQPQHF

clone size: -
V gene: TRBV7-9
J gene: TRBJ2-7
D gene: TRBD1
CDR3 DNA: TGTGCCAGCAGCCTGACAGGGAACGAGCAGTACTTC
CDR3 protein: CASSLTGNEQYF

clone size: -
V gene: TRBV4-1
J gene: TRBJ2-7
D gene: TRBD2
CDR3 DNA: TGCGCCAGCAGCCAAGATCGTAGCGAGCGGGGCTACGAGCAGTACTTC
CDR3 protein: CASSQDRSERGYEQYF

clone size: -
V gene: TRBV19
J gene: TRBJ2-5
D gene: TRBD2
CDR3 DNA: TGTGCCAGTAGTGAACTAGCGGGGGGGCATAGTAACCAGTACTTC
CDR3 protein: CASSELAGGHSNQYF

clone size: -
V gene: TRBV5-1
J gene: TRBJ2-5
D gene: TRBD2
CDR3 DNA: TGCGCCAGCAGCTTGTCGTTGGGTGGGAGGGCCTCAGAGACCCAGTACTTC
CDR3 protein: CASSLSLGGRASETQYF

clone size: -
V gene: TRBV9
J gene: TRBJ2-1
D gene: TRBD2
CDR3 DNA: TGTGCCAGCAGCCCGCCGGGACTAGCGGGAGCATGGGAGCAGTTCTTC
CDR3 protein: CASSPPGLAGAWEQFF

clone size: -
V gene: TRBV4-1
J gene: TRBJ1-5
D gene: -
CDR3 DNA: TGCGCCAGCAGCCAAGATCCGGGGGGGGCTCAGCCCCAGCATTTT
CDR3 protein: CASSQDPGGAQPQHF

clone size: once
V gene: TRBV4-3
J gene: TRBJ2-7
D gene: -
CDR3 DNA: TGCGCCAGCAGCCAAGATCACACGGGATGGAACTACGAGCAGTACTTC
CDR3 protein: CASSQDHTGWNYEQYF

clone size: few
V gene: TRBV5-1
J gene: TRBJ2-2
D gene: -
CDR3 DNA: TGCGCCAGCAGCCGCGTGGGGGGAACCGGGGAGCTGTTTTTT
CDR3 protein: CASSRVGGTGELFF

clone size: few
V gene: TRBV6-4
J gene: TRBJ1-5
D gene: TRBD1
CDR3 DNA: TGTGCCAGCAGGGACAGGGAGGGTCAGCCCCAGCATTTT
CDR3 protein: CASRDREGQPQHF

clone size: -
V gene: TRBV25-1
J gene: TRBJ1-4
D gene: -
CDR3 DNA: TGTGCCTCCAACGGCGGAGGTGAAAAACTGTTTTTT
CDR3 protein: CASNGGGEKLFF

clone size: -
V gene: TRBV7-6
J gene: TRBJ1-1
D gene: TRBD1
CDR3 DNA: TGTGCCAGCAGCTTAGCAGGGGGGACAGGGAACACTGAAGCTTTCTTT
CDR3 protein: CASSLAGGTGNTEAFF

clone size: few
V gene: TRBV29-1
J gene: TRBJ1-1
D gene: -
CDR3 DNA: TGCAGCGTTGGAGGAGCCACTGAAGCTTTCTTT
CDR3 protein: CSVGGATEAFF

clone size: -
V gene: TRBV7-9
J gene: TRBJ1-1
D gene: -
CDR3 DNA: TGTGCCAGCAGCTTGCGGCAGCTGAACACTGAAGCTTTCTTT
CDR3 protein: CASSLRQLNTEAFF

clone size: -
V gene: TRBV30
J gene: TRBJ1-4
D gene: -
CDR3 DNA: TGTGCCTGGAGGAGGGGAGGGGAAAAACTGTTTTTT
CDR3 protein: CAWRRGGEKLFF

clone size: -
V gene: TRBV7-8
J gene: TRBJ1-1
D gene: -
CDR3 DNA: TGTGCCAGCAGCTCGGGTCACGATGAGAACACTGAAGCTTTCTTT
CDR3 protein: CASSSGHDENTEAFF

clone size: -
V gene: TRBV7-9
J gene: TRBJ2-7
D gene: -
CDR3 DNA: TGTTCCAGCAGCCCAGGTAGGACAACTCACGAGCAGTACTTC
CDR3 protein: CSSSPGRTTHEQYF

clone size: -
V gene: TRBV18
J gene: TRBJ1-1
D gene: -
CDR3 DNA: TGTGCCAGCTCCGAGACAGAGGTTATCGGGACTGAAGCTTTCTTT
CDR3 protein: CASSETEVIGTEAFF